This T cell receptor beta chain appears in the sequencing data of a study of regulatory T cells in long-lasting Graves disease. General observations from the study: Those with persistent Graves' had less TCR diversity than newly diagnosed patients. It is possible that accuracy was reduced by the small size of the sample. There was favoring of TRBV28, TRBJ1-2 and TRBJ2-5 in persistent disease.

Time point described: persistent/refractory GD, antithyroid drugs over 5 years with positive TRAb. Making the TCR library involved RNA that had been extracted from PBMCs. The table lists this clonotype with a count of one. Its antigen is currently unknown. This could be a read error, since a much larger clone is one nucleotide away. The ends were cut back, 5 bases at V and 10 bases at J, with 11 bases in the middle. Germline V CDR1 and CDR2: SNHLY, FYNNEI. This CDR3 is built from 12 residues. Construction of TCR beta libraries relied on iRepertoire HTBI primers and on Arm-PCR targeting CDR3 regions. In TCRdb, the multiplex PCR reads were re-called with MiXCR into one record per CDR3 protein. The sample shows fewer than 400,000 distinct CDR3 sequences, around 21% of them seen only once.

The clonotype was recovered from a female donor with Graves disease. Source: peripheral blood mononuclear cells (PBMCs), taken when the disease was refractory, from a patient treated with antithyroid drugs. The rearrangement links TRBV2 to TRBJ2-2, with D unclear. CDR3 protein: CASSLSNEELFF. CDR3 coding DNA: TGTGCCAGCAGTCTGTCCAACGAGGAGCTGTTTTTT. The whole variable domain, filled in from reference TRBV2 and TRBJ2-2, reads EPEVTQTPSHQVTQMGQEVILRCVPISNHLYFYWYRQILGQKVEFLVSFYNNEISEKSEIFDDQFSVERPDGSNFTLKIRSTKLEDSAMYFCASSLSNEELFFGEGSRLTVL.